The clone carrying this TCR beta chain showed up just a few times. What it recognizes is unknown. The sort gate was single viable CD3+CD4+CD8-CD45RO+ cells for memory CD4+ T cells. Some clones are missing from TCRdb's copy, which holds only in-frame ones; the method was immunoSEQ multiplex PCR. The profile shows about 60,000 clones, around 80% of them singletons. Germline CDR1 LNHDA, CDR2 SQIVND (reference sequence). V shed 5 bases and J shed 3 bases, with 14 bases lying between them. This CDR3 comprises 15 residues. This sample was taken from a study of memory CD4+ T cells and cytomegalovirus serostatus. Study-wide results and limits: Suggested: most of the CMV-linked TCR signature lies in CD4+ memory cells.

The clonotype was recovered from an adult in good health and CMV-seronegative. This chain uses TRBV19 with TRBJ1-5; D is uncertain. Sequenced sample: memory CD4+ T cells from blood. CDR3: CASSSRGRVNQPQHF. DNA for the CDR3: TGTGCCAGTAGTTCCCGAGGACGGGTCAATCAGCCCCAGCATTTT.